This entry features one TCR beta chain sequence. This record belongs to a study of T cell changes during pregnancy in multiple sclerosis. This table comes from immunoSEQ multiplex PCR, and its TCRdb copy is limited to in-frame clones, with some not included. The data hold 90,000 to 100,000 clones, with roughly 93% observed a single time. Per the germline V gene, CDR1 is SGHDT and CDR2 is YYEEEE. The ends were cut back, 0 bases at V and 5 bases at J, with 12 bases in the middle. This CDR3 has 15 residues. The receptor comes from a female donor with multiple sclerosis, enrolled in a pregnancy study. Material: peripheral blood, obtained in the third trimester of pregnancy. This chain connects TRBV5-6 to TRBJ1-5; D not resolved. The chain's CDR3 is CASSLDRRSDQPQHF. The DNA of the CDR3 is TGTGCCAGCAGCTTGGACCGTCGTTCGGATCAGCCCCAGCATTTT.